Each of the 12 T cell receptor beta chains below was sequenced from the same sample in a study of OX40 agonist ivuxolimab in advanced cancers. Sequencing was performed with immunoSEQ multiplex PCR; in TCRdb, only in-frame clones are kept and a portion is missing. Among approximately 15,000 clones listed, over 90% were seen once. This specimen was CD4+ or CD8+ T cells sorted from blood, taken in a trial of the OX40 agonist ivuxolimab. The source of these receptors is an adult with an advanced solid tumor such as melanoma, head and neck, liver or kidney cancer.

CDR3 nucleotide sequence: TGTGCCAGCACCCGAATGGGACAGCCCGACACCATATATTTT. As protein: CASTRMGQPDTIYF. The chain links TRBV7-9 to TRBJ1-3; the match to TRBD1 covers 7 bases. Germline V gene data show CDR1 as SEHNR and CDR2 as FQNEAQ (reference sequence). The CDR3 is made up of 14 amino acids. V shed 7 bases, J shed 8 bases, and the junction held 11 bases outside the gene matches.

The rearrangement uses TRBV19 and TRBJ1-5, with a possible D match to TRBD1 (5 bases). The CDR3 has 14 amino acids. Trimming left V 10 bases short and J 0 bases short, with 13 bases between. Germline V lookup: CDR1 LNHDA, CDR2 SQIVND (reference sequence). CDR3 sequence: CATATGDSNQPQHF. CDR3 in DNA: TGTGCCACCGCAACAGGAGATAGCAATCAGCCCCAGCATTTT.

This sequence joins TRBV10-3 and TRBJ2-2; D may be TRBD1 or TRBD2 (5 bases each). Germline lookup yields CDR1 ENHRY and CDR2 SYGVKD. V gave up 2 bases and J gave up 1 base, with 11 bases separating them. The CDR3 length is 16 residues. CDR3 residues: CAISEEGLQNTGELFF. The CDR3 bases are TGTGCCATCAGTGAGGAGGGGCTACAGAACACCGGGGAGCTGTTTTTT.

This chain joins TRBV5-8 and TRBJ1-5; tentatively, D is TRBD1 (6 bases). CDR3 length: 15 residues. Trimming shortened V by 4 bases and J by 1 base, and 12 bases separated the two germline ends. CDR1 is SGHTS and CDR2 is YDEGEE in the germline V gene. CDR3 DNA sequence: TGTGCCAGCAGCCCCGGGACATTAAGCAATCAGCCCCAGCATTTT. The encoded protein is CASSPGTLSNQPQHF.

The V call is TRBV27, the J call TRBJ2-1, with TRBD1 as a possible D gene (7 bases). Germline lookup yields CDR1 MNHEY and CDR2 SMNVEV (reference sequence). This CDR3 is built from 16 residues. Trimming took off 5 bases at V and 0 bases at J, with 14 bases between the two ends. CDR3 loop: CASSARQGLSYNEQFF. Written as DNA, the CDR3 is TGTGCCAGCAGTGCCCGACAGGGACTCTCCTACAATGAGCAGTTCTTC.

The chain has TRBV5-1 and TRBJ2-3; D unclear. Trimming took 0 bases from V and 5 from J, leaving 1 base between them. Germline CDR1 reads SGHRS; CDR2 reads YFSETQ. This CDR3 spans 11 amino acids. The CDR3 DNA reads as TGCGCCAGCAGCTTGGGAGATACGCAGTATTTT. It is translated as CASSLGDTQYF.

The genes are TRBV11-3 and TRBJ2-2; no reliable D call. V was clipped by 1 base and J by 5 bases, with 5 bases between them. The CDR3 has 13 amino acids. In germline, CDR1 is SGHNT, CDR2 YENEEA. The CDR3 reads CASSLGGTGELFF. CDR3 nucleotide sequence: TGTGCCAGCAGCTTAGGGGGTACCGGGGAGCTGTTTTTT.

This clone was picked up one time. The chain links TRBV19 to TRBJ2-7, with a weak D call TRBD1 (7 bases). Germline V gene sequence: CDR1 LNHDA, CDR2 SQIVND (reference sequence). The CDR3 has 12 residues. V was pared by 10 bases and J by 7 bases, with 17 bases between. CDR3 amino acids: CATSRTGGEQYF. The CDR3 DNA sequence: TGTGCCACCTCGCGGACAGGAGGGGAGCAGTACTTC.

This rearrangement joins TRBV5-4 to TRBJ2-7; 7 positions match TRBD1. Germline trimming cut 3 bases from V and 2 bases from J; bases unmatched to any gene: 8. CDR1 is SGHNT and CDR2 is YYREEE in the germline V gene (reference sequence). The CDR3 has 15 amino acids. The CDR3 spells CASSSTGVGAYEQYF. CDR3 sequence (DNA): TGTGCCAGCAGCTCAACAGGGGTAGGAGCCTACGAGCAGTACTTC.

V gene TRBV11-3 combines with J gene TRBJ2-5; the D call may be TRBD1 or TRBD2 (5 bases each). Germline assignment: CDR1 SGHNT and CDR2 YENEEA. V lost 2 bases and J lost 5, with 9 bases in between. This CDR3 has 13 residues. DNA of the CDR3: TGTGCCAGCAGCTTACCAGGGACGGAGACCCAGTACTTC. Translated, it gives CASSLPGTETQYF.

The chain uses TRBV28 and TRBJ1-6, with a weak D call TRBD1 (6 bases). V dropped 5 bases and J dropped 6 bases, with 17 bases sitting between them. The CDR3 sequence is 16 residues long. Germline V gene lookup returns CDR1 MDHEN and CDR2 SYDVKM. The CDR3 spells CASSPDSAWGNSPLHF. CDR3 nucleotides: TGTGCCAGCAGTCCGGACAGCGCCTGGGGTAATTCACCCCTCCACTTT. Complete variable domain (other parts from reference TRBV28 and TRBJ1-6): DVKVTQSSRYLVKRTGEKVFLECVQDMDHENMFWYRQDPGLGLRLIYFSYDVKMKEKGDIPEGYSVSREKKERFSLILESASTNQTSMYLCASSPDSAWGNSPLHFGNGTRLTVT.

This clone was seen once. The chain links TRBV21-1 to TRBJ2-5; TRBD2 is the table's D call, not checked against the DNA. TRBV21-1 is annotated as a pseudogene. CDR3 size: 16 residues. The CDR3: CASSRNWVQREETQYF. The CDR3 DNA sequence: TGTGCCAGCAGCCGAAATTGGGTACAGCGGGAAGAGACCCAGTACTTC.